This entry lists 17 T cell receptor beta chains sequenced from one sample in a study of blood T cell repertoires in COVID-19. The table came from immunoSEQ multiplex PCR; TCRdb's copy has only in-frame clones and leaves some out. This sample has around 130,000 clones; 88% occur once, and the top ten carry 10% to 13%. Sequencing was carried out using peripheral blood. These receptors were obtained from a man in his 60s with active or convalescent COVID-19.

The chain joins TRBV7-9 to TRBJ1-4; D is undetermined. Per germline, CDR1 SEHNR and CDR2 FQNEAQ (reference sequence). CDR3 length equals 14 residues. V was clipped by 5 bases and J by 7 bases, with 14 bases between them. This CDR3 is CASSLGGDGEKLFF. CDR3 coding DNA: TGTGCCAGCAGCCTGGGAGGCGATGGTGAAAAACTGTTTTTT.

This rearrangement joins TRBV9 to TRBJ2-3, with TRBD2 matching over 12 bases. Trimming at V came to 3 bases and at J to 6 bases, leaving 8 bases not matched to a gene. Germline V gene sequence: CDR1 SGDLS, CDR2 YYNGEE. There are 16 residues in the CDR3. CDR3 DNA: TGTGCCAGCAGCGGGACTAGCGGGGCACAGACTGATACGCAGTATTTT. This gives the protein CASSGTSGAQTDTQYF.

The DNA for the CDR3 is TGTGCCACCAGTCTGGACGGGACTAGAGAGACCCAGTACTTC. Its protein is CATSLDGTRETQYF. The chain links TRBV24-1 to TRBJ2-5; 8 bases agree with TRBD2. The CDR3 spans 14 residues. Germline V gives CDR1 KGHDR, CDR2 SFDVKD. J was trimmed by 4 bases and V by 6 bases; bases with no gene match: 6.

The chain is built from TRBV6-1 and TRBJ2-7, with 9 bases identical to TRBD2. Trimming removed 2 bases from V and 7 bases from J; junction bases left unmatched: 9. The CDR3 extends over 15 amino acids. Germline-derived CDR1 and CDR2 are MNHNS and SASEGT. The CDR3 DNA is TGTGCCAGCAGTGAATGGCGGGAGGGCCTCGCTGAGCAGTACTTC. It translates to CASSEWREGLAEQYF.

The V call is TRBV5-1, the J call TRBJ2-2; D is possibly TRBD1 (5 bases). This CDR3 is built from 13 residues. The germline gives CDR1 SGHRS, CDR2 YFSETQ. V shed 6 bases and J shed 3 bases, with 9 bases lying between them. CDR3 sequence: CASTPRDTGELFF. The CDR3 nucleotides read TGCGCCAGCACCCCCAGGGACACCGGGGAGCTGTTTTTT. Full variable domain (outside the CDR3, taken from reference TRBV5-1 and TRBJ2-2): KAGVTQTPRYLIKTRGQQVTLSCSPISGHRSVSWYQQTPGQGLQFLFEYFSETQRNKGNFPGRFSGRQFSNSRSEMNVSTLELGDSALYLCASTPRDTGELFFGEGSRLTVL.

CDR3 region: CASSLDIGAYNEQFF. The CDR3, as DNA: TGTGCCAGCAGCTTAGATATAGGAGCGTACAATGAGCAGTTCTTC. The J gene is TRBJ2-1, the V gene TRBV7-2; D gene unclear. The CDR3 has 15 amino acids. The germline V gene encodes CDR1 SGHTA and CDR2 FQGNSA. V gave up 1 base and J gave up 4 bases, with 11 bases separating them.

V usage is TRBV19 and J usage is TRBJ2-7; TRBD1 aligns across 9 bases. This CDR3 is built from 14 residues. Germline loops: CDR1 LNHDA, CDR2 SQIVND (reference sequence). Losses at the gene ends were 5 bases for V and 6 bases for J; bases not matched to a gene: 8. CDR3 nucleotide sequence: TGTGCCAGTAGTGCCACCGGGACAGGGCCCGAGCAGTACTTC. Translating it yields CASSATGTGPEQYF.

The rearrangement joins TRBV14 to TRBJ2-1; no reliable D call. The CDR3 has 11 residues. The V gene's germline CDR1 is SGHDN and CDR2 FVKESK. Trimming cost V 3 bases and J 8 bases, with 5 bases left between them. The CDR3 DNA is TGTGCCAGCAGCCAGGCTTATGAGCAGTTCTTC. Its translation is CASSQAYEQFF.

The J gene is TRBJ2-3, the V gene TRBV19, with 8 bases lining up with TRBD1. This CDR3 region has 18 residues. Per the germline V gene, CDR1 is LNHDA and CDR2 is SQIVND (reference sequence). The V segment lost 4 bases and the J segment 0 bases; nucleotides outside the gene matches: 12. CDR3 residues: CASSNPGQGGLSTDTQYF. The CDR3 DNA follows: TGTGCCAGTAGTAACCCCGGACAGGGTGGGTTGAGCACAGATACGCAGTATTTT.

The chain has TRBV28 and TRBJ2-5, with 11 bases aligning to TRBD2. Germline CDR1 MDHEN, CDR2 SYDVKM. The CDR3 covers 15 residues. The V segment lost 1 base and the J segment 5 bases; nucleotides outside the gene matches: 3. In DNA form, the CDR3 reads TGTGCCAGCAGTTTATTGTCTAGCGGGAGGGAGACCCAGTACTTC. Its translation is CASSLLSSGRETQYF.

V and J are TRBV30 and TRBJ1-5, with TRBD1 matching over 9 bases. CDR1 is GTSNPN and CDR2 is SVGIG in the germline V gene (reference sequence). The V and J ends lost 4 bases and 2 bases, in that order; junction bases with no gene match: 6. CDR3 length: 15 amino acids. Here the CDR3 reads CAWTGQGGGNQPQHF. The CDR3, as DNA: TGTGCCTGGACGGGACAGGGAGGTGGCAATCAGCCCCAGCATTTT.

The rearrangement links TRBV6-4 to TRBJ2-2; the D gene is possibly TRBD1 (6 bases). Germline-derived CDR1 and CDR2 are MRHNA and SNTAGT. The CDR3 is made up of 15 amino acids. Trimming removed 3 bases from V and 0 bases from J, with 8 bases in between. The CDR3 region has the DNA TGTGCCAGCAGTGAGAACAGGGCGAACACCGGGGAGCTGTTTTTT. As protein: CASSENRANTGELFF.

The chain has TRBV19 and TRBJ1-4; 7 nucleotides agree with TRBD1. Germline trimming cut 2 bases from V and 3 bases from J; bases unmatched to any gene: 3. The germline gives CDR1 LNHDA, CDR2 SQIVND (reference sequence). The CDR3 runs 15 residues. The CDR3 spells CASSISRGPNEKLFF. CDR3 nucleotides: TGTGCCAGTAGTATAAGTAGGGGGCCTAATGAAAAACTGTTTTTT.

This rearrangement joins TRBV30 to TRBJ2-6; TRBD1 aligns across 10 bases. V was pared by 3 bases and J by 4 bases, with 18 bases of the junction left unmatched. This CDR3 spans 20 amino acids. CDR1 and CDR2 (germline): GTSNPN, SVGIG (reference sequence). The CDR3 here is CAWSGTGAIGGSGGANVLTF. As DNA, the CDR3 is TGTGCCTGGAGCGGGACAGGGGCTATTGGCGGGAGTGGAGGGGCCAACGTCCTGACTTTC.

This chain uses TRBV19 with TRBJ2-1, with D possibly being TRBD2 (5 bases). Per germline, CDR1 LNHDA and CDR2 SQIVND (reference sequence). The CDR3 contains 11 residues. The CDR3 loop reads CGVASYNEQFF. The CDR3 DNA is TGTGGGGTAGCGTCCTACAATGAGCAGTTCTTC.

DNA of the CDR3: TGTGCCAGCCTACCGGGACAGCGGGAGACCCAGTACTTC. Translating gives CASLPGQRETQYF. V is TRBV7-2 and J is TRBJ2-5; 7 bases fit TRBD1. The CDR3 consists of 13 residues. Germline values: CDR1 SGHTA, CDR2 FQGNSA. J lost 5 bases, V lost 8 bases, and 8 bases had no gene match.

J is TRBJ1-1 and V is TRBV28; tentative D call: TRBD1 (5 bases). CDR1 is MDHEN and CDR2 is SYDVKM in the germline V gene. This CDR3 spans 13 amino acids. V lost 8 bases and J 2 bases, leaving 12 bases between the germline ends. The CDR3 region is CASSPRVNTEAFF. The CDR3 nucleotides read TGTGCCAGCTCCCCCAGGGTAAACACTGAAGCTTTCTTT.